This T cell receptor (beta chain) was sequenced for a study of blood T cells in healthy people across ages. General study results and limits: A greater number of naive CD4+ cells and higher diversity distinguished long-lived donors from aged donors.

Turning to this clonotype: Its antigen is unknown.

Staff drew approximately 9.1 milliliters of peripheral blood from each donor. Using a J-beta primer mix together with a sample-barcoded 5' primer, a second PCR was run for roughly 7 to 11 cycles. TCRdb recomputed calls from the 5' RACE reads with MiXCR, one row per CDR3 protein. The sample yields around 1.5 million distinct CDR3 sequences, around 35% seen once. This CDR3 region has 16 residues. Trimming at V came to 0 bases and at J to 5 bases, leaving 6 bases not matched to a gene. Germline V gene sequence: CDR1 SGDLS, CDR2 YYNGEE. This TCR was recovered from a woman aged 25 to 45 in good health. The V gene is TRBV9, the J gene TRBJ2-1; 9 bases line up with TRBD2. The sequencing input was blood. In DNA, the CDR3 is TGTGCCAGCAGCGTAGGCCCTAGCGGGGAACACAATGAGCAGTTCTTC. Its translation is CASSVGPSGEHNEQFF. The full variable domain, rest sourced from reference TRBV9 and TRBJ2-1, is DSGVTQTPKHLITATGQRVTLRCSPRSGDLSVYWYQQSLDQGLQFLIQYYNGEERAKGNILERFSAQQFPDLHSELNLSSLELGDSALYFCASSVGPSGEHNEQFFGPGTRLTVL.